These 2 T cell receptor beta chains share one sample of origin, sequenced in a study of T-cell memory formation after mild COVID-19. TCRdb passed the 5' RACE reads through MiXCR, listing each CDR3 protein once. Among 300,000 to 350,000 distinct CDR3 sequences listed, approximately 13% were seen once. Sample: PBMCs or a T cell subset sorted from them (not recorded which). These receptors were taken from a man aged 18 to 30 who had mild COVID-19 (a few samples of this study predate the infection). Cell type and time point are not known.

The V gene is TRBV9, the J gene TRBJ1-2; the D gene is possibly TRBD1 (5 bases). The CDR3 is made up of 14 amino acids. V was trimmed by 3 bases and J by 4 bases, leaving 13 bases between them. From germline, CDR1 is SGDLS and CDR2 YYNGEE. This CDR3 is CASSGLQAVYGYTF. The CDR3 DNA sequence: TGTGCCAGCAGCGGTTTACAGGCCGTCTATGGCTACACCTTC. Based on the CDR3 plus reference TRBV9 and TRBJ1-2, the full variable domain is DSGVTQTPKHLITATGQRVTLRCSPRSGDLSVYWYQQSLDQGLQFLIQYYNGEERAKGNILERFSAQQFPDLHSELNLSSLELGDSALYFCASSGLQAVYGYTFGSGTRLTVV.

V usage is TRBV12-3 or TRBV12-4 and J usage is TRBJ2-5; D may be TRBD2 (6 bases). This CDR3 spans 15 amino acids. Trimming took 7 bases from V and 7 from J, leaving 22 bases between them. CDR3 bases: TGTGCCAGCACCGAACTCCGGGACTCTCCGGGGACCCAGTACTTC. It is translated as CASTELRDSPGTQYF.